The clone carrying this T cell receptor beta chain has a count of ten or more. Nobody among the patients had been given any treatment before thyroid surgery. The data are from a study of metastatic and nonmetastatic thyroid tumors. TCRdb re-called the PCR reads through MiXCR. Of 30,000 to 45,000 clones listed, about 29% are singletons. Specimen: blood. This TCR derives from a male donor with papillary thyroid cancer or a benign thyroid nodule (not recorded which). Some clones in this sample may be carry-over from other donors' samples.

The CDR3 DNA is TGCAGTGCTAGAACGGAGACCTACAATGAGCAGTTCTTC. This gives the protein CSARTETYNEQFF. The chain couples TRBV20-1 to TRBJ2-1; D unclear. CDR3 length: 13 amino acids. Germline V gene lookup returns CDR1 DFQATT and CDR2 SNEGSKA (reference sequence). V was shortened by 2 bases and J by 2 bases, with 7 bases between the two germline ends.